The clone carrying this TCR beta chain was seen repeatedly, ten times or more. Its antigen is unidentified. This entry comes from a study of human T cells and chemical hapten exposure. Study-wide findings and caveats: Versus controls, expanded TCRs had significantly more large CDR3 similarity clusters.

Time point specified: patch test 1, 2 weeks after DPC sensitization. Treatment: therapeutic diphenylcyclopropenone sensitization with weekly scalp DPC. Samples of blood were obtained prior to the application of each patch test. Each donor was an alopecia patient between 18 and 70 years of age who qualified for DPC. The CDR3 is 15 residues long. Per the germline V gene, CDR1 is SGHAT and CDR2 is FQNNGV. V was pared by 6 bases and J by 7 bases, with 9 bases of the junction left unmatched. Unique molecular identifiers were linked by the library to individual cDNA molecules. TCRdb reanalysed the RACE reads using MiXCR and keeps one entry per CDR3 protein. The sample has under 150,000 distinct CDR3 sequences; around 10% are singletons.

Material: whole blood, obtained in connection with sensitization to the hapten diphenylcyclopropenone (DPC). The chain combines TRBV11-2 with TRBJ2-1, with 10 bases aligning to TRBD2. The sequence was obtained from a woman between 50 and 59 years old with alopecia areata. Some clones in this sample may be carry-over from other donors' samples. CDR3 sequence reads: CASRPSGGAGNEQFF. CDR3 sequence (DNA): TGTGCCAGCAGGCCAAGCGGGGGGGCGGGAAATGAGCAGTTCTTC.